The 15 T cell receptor beta chains below were found in one sample sequenced in a study of control samples from healthy donors and cancer patients (TCRdb year 2020). Library preparation used the immunoSEQ multiplex PCR assay. Here the immuneACCESS table is served through TCRdb, limited to in-frame sequences with V and J called. Missing clones are a known gap in these copies; in checked studies unresolved V genes cover under half, and the rest lacks a known reason. Present in this sample are approximately 63,000 clones, about 82% of which were seen just once. The ten biggest clones cover roughly 5.5% of the sample. Sequencing input: blood. The receptor set was obtained from a man between 35 and 55 years old in good health.

The sample holds a few counts of this clone. The chain couples TRBV6-2 or TRBV6-3 to TRBJ1-5; no reliable D call. V dropped 0 bases and J dropped 6 bases, with 9 bases sitting between them. The CDR3 contains 14 residues. From germline, CDR1 is MNHEY and CDR2 SVGEGT. The CDR3 DNA reads as TGTGCCAGCAGTTACTCTGGGTACGCTCAGCCCCAGCATTTT. Encoded protein: CASSYSGYAQPQHF.

The chain uses TRBV5-4 and TRBJ2-5, with no clear D. V was pared by 0 bases and J by 3 bases, with 18 bases between. Germline CDR1 is SGHNT and CDR2 is YYREEE (reference sequence). CDR3 length: 17 residues. The CDR3 DNA reads TGTGCCAGCAGCTTGGATCTACAGTTGGTCCGGAAAGAGACCCAGTACTTC. Translated, it gives CASSLDLQLVRKETQYF. The whole variable domain, remainder taken from reference TRBV5-4 and TRBJ2-5, is ETGVTQSPTHLIKTRGQQVTLRCSSQSGHNTVSWYQQALGQGPQFIFQYYREEENGRGNFPPRFSGLQFPNYSSELNVNALELDDSALYLCASSLDLQLVRKETQYFGPGTRLLVL.

This chain connects TRBV28 to TRBJ1-5, with TRBD1 matching over 8 bases. Trimming took 7 bases from V and 6 from J; bases not matched to a gene: 8. Germline V gives CDR1 MDHEN, CDR2 SYDVKM. CDR3 length: 14 amino acids. CDR3 in amino acids: CASTLTGASQPQHF. CDR3 bases: TGTGCCAGCACCTTGACAGGGGCGTCTCAGCCCCAGCATTTT.

This clone is judged medium-sized (0.01 to 0.1%). The chain combines TRBV29-1 with TRBJ2-1, with no clear D. Trimming cost V 7 bases and J 6 bases, with 19 bases left between them. The CDR3 loop spans 14 amino acids. Per the germline V gene, CDR1 is SQVTM and CDR2 is ANQGSEA. The CDR3 sequence is CSATTQSKANEQFF. CDR3 nucleotides: TGCAGCGCCACGACACAGTCAAAGGCCAATGAGCAGTTCTTC.

This chain connects TRBV28 to TRBJ2-2; weak D call: TRBD2 (5 bases). In germline, CDR1 is MDHEN, CDR2 SYDVKM. V was trimmed by 10 bases and J by 3 bases, leaving 15 bases between them. The CDR3 contains 14 residues. CDR3: CATKSGADTGELFF. CDR3 sequence (DNA): TGTGCCACCAAAAGCGGCGCCGACACCGGGGAGCTGTTTTTT.

In its sample, this clone was seen a few times. This chain links TRBV7-6 with TRBJ1-2, with TRBD1 matching 10 bases. This CDR3 region has 16 residues. Germline CDR1 SGHVS, CDR2 FNYEAQ. V lost 5 bases and J lost 4; bases outside the gene matches: 10. The CDR3, as DNA: TGTGCCAGCAGCCAACTCCGGGACAGGGGACCCTATGGCTACACCTTC. This codes for CASSQLRDRGPYGYTF.

The gene calls are TRBV9 and TRBJ2-3; D call uncertain. Trimming took 0 bases from V and 10 from J, leaving 18 bases between them. Germline CDR1 and CDR2: SGDLS and YYNGEE. CDR3 length: 15 residues. The CDR3 spells CASSVEGSNPYAQYF. CDR3 DNA: TGTGCCAGCAGCGTAGAAGGGTCTAACCCCTATGCGCAGTATTTT.

The chain carries TRBV3-1 (or the pseudogene TRBV3-2) and TRBJ1-2, with a possible D match to TRBD1 (6 bases). V lost 5 bases to trimming and J lost 6 bases, with 10 bases between them. The CDR3 spans 12 residues. Germline CDR1 LGHDT, CDR2 YNNKEL (reference sequence). In DNA, the CDR3 is TGTGCCAGCAGCTCGCCAGGGGATGGCTACACCTTC. The encoded protein is CASSSPGDGYTF.

The chain couples TRBV12-3 or TRBV12-4 to TRBJ1-2; D ambiguous. This CDR3 spans 12 amino acids. Trimming stripped 5 bases from V and 4 bases from J, with 8 bases between. In DNA form, the CDR3 reads TGTGCCAGCAGTGAGGACTCCTATGGCTACACCTTC. This gives the protein CASSEDSYGYTF.

The chain is built from TRBV5-4 and TRBJ1-2; D perhaps matches TRBD1 (6 bases). This CDR3 is built from 15 residues. Per the germline V gene, CDR1 is SGHNT and CDR2 is YYREEE (reference sequence). The germline V and J ends were trimmed by 6 bases and 8 bases, with 23 bases remaining between them. In DNA, the CDR3 is TGTGCCAGCAACCATCCATCGCAGGGGCCCTCCGGCTACACCTTC. Translation gives CASNHPSQGPSGYTF. The full variable domain, in which reference TRBV5-4 and TRBJ1-2 provide the parts outside the CDR3, is ETGVTQSPTHLIKTRGQQVTLRCSSQSGHNTVSWYQQALGQGPQFIFQYYREEENGRGNFPPRFSGLQFPNYSSELNVNALELDDSALYLCASNHPSQGPSGYTFGSGTRLTVV.

The chain is built from TRBV4-3 and TRBJ2-7; D remains ambiguous. This CDR3 comprises 15 residues. The ends were cut back, 1 base at V and 0 bases at J, with 10 bases in the middle. Germline V gives CDR1 LGHNA, CDR2 YSLEER. This CDR3 is CASSQGTSSSYEQYF. The DNA of the CDR3 is TGCGCCAGCAGCCAAGGGACGTCGAGCTCCTACGAGCAGTACTTC.

This chain connects TRBV29-1 to TRBJ1-1; TRBD1 aligns across 7 bases. J gave up 0 bases and V 5 bases, and 3 bases lay outside the gene matches. In germline, CDR1 is SQVTM, CDR2 ANQGSEA. This CDR3 is 13 amino acids long. The CDR3: CSVKGQLNTEAFF. In nucleotides, the CDR3 is TGCAGCGTTAAGGGACAGTTGAACACTGAAGCTTTCTTT.

The chain links TRBV9 to TRBJ2-7; 10 bases map to TRBD2. In germline, CDR1 is SGDLS, CDR2 YYNGEE. The CDR3 contains 14 residues. With V trimmed by 4 bases and J by 2 bases, 3 bases remained unmatched. The CDR3 region is CASSSSGGPYEQYF. The CDR3 DNA sequence: TGTGCCAGCAGCTCTAGCGGGGGACCCTACGAGCAGTACTTC.

This sequence joins TRBV5-4 and TRBJ2-3; D not certain. Trimming shortened V by 5 bases and J by 1 base, and 14 bases separated the two germline ends. The CDR3 is made up of 15 amino acids. Germline V gives CDR1 SGHNT, CDR2 YYREEE (reference sequence). The CDR3 DNA is TGTGCCAGCAGGATGGACCGCCGACGCACAGATACGCAGTATTTT. It is translated as CASRMDRRRTDTQYF.

The V and J genes are TRBV19 and TRBJ1-5; 10 bases are a match to TRBD1. Looked up from germline, CDR1 is LNHDA and CDR2 is SQIVND (reference sequence). This CDR3 is built from 13 residues. Trimming at V came to 5 bases and at J to 9 bases, leaving 4 bases not matched to a gene. The DNA for the CDR3 is TGTGCCAGTAGTGGGGACAGGGGAAGGCCCCAGCATTTT. This translates into CASSGDRGRPQHF. Filled out from reference TRBV19 and TRBJ1-5, the complete variable domain reads DGGITQSPKYLFRKEGQNVTLSCEQNLNHDAMYWYRQDPGQGLRLIYYSQIVNDFQKGDIAEGYSVSREKKESFPLTVTSAQKNPTAFYLCASSGDRGRPQHFGDGTRLSIL.